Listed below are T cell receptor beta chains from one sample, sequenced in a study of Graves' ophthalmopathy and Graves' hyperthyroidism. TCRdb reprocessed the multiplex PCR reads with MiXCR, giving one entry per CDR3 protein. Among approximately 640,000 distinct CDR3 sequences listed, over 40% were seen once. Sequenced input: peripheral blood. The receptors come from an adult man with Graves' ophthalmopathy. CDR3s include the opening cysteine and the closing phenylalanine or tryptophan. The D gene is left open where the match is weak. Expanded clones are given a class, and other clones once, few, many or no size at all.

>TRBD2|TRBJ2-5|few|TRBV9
CASSIGTSGDWYQETQYF
TGTGCCAGCAGCATAGGGACTAGCGGGGATTGGTACCAAGAGACCCAGTACTTC
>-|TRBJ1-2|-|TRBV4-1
CASSQDSDGGGGYTF
TGCGCCAGCAGCCAAGATTCGGACGGCGGAGGCGGCTACACCTTC
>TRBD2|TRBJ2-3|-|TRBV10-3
CAIRKAGGTDTQYF
TGTGCCATCAGAAAAGCGGGAGGCACAGATACGCAGTATTTT
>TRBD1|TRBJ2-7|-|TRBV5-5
CASSSAVGTGDYEQYF
TGTGCCAGCAGCTCCGCCGTGGGGACAGGAGACTACGAGCAGTACTTC
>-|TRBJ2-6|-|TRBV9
CASSARGGANVLTF
TGTGCCAGCAGCGCACGAGGAGGGGCCAACGTCCTGACTTTC
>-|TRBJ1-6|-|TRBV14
CASSQVESSYNSPLHF
TGTGCCAGCAGCCAAGTTGAAAGCTCCTATAATTCACCCCTCCACTTT
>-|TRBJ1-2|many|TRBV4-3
CASSQGSGDYGYTF
TGCGCCAGCAGCCAGGGGTCAGGGGACTATGGCTACACCTTC
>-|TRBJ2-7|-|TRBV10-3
CASSSRQGRHEQYF
TGTGCCAGCAGTTCCCGCCAGGGGCGCCACGAGCAGTACTTC
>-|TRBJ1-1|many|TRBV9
CASSVVSGGTEAFF
TGTGCCAGCAGCGTAGTATCGGGGGGCACTGAAGCTTTCTTT
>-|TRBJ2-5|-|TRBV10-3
CAISESLGQYNQPQYF
TGTGCCATCAGTGAGTCTTTAGGACAGTACAATCAGCCCCAGTACTTC
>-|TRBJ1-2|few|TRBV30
CAWSGVANNYGYTF
TGTGCCTGGAGTGGGGTCGCCAACAACTATGGCTACACCTTC
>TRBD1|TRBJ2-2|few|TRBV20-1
CSAEDRGRSGELFF
TGCAGTGCGGAAGACAGGGGGCGAAGCGGGGAGCTGTTTTTT
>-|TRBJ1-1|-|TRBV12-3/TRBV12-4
CASSQREKNTEAFF
TGTGCCAGCAGTCAACGGGAGAAGAACACTGAAGCTTTCTTT
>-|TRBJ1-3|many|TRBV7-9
CASSLARGRAGNTIYF
TGTGCCAGCAGCTTAGCGCGGGGGCGCGCTGGAAACACCATATATTTT
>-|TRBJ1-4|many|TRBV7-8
CASSQWDANEKLFF
TGTGCCAGCAGCCAATGGGACGCAAATGAAAAACTGTTTTTT
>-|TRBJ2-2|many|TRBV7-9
CASSFQGVIGELFF
TGTGCCAGCAGCTTCCAGGGCGTTATCGGGGAGCTGTTTTTT
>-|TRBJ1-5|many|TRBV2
CASSEPFGLPNQPQHF
TGTGCCAGCAGTGAACCGTTCGGACTGCCCAATCAGCCCCAGCATTTT
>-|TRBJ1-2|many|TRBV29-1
CSVELWQGANYGYTF
TGCAGCGTTGAACTCTGGCAGGGAGCTAACTATGGCTACACCTTC
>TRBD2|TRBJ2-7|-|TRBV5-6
CAASGRAAYEQYF
TGTGCCGCGAGCGGGAGGGCCGCTTACGAGCAGTACTTC
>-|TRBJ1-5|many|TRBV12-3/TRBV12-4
CASSLAFQGSQPQHF
TGTGCCAGCAGTTTAGCGTTTCAGGGAAGTCAGCCCCAGCATTTT
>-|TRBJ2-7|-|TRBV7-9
CASSPRGMFSYEQYF
TGTGCCAGCAGCCCACGGGGTATGTTCTCCTACGAGCAGTACTTC